This T cell receptor (beta chain) was sequenced in a study of HIV-infected patients and healthy controls. CDR1 is SEHNR, CDR2 FQNEAQ, per germline (reference sequence). The length of the CDR3 is 14 residues. Trimming cost V 3 bases and J 6 bases, with 14 bases left between them. This clonotype was seen repeatedly, ten times or more. cDNA was made from approximately 500 ng RNA using alpha and beta constant primers. Separate chain-specific third strand synthesis with multiplexing indices produced the alpha and beta libraries. Second strand synthesis was primed from the SP2 site. Using its own MiXCR run on the 5' RACE reads, TCRdb lists one record per CDR3 protein. This sample has 15,000 to 20,000 distinct CDR3 sequences, with around 9.1% found just once. All unsorted peripheral T cells were captured because whole blood was used without fractionation.

This receptor was obtained from an adult in good health. The chain combines TRBV7-9 with TRBJ1-1, with unresolved D. Sequencing was done on a sample of blood. CDR3: CASSFMKTTPEAFF. The CDR3, as DNA: TGTGCCAGCAGCTTCATGAAGACAACCCCTGAAGCTTTCTTT.